This T cell receptor (beta chain) was recorded in a study of shared clonotypes between healthy human individuals. General observations from the study: Among the subsets, naive ones generally showed larger estimated richness than memory ones. Clonotype sharing across donors was expected to vary with sequencing depth. Several donors shared roughly 5% of their naive CD4 clonotypes.

V was pared by 4 bases and J by 7 bases, with 6 bases of the junction left unmatched. Germline values: CDR1 SGHDN, CDR2 FVKESK. CDR3 length: 15 amino acids. Naive CD8 populations comprised CD45RO-negative cells positively selected for CCR7, excluding terminally differentiated effector memory CD45RA+ cells. Genomic DNA from each subset was divided evenly over several immunoSEQ plates. Libraries were prepared by immunoSEQ multiplex PCR; TCRdb keeps only in-frame clonotypes and omits some of them. The table includes about 590,000 clones, around 95% detected once. A note on this clone: The antigen remains unidentified.

The clonotype originates from a woman in her twenties or thirties in good health. Material: naive CD8+ T cells sorted from blood. This rearrangement joins TRBV14 to TRBJ2-2; TRBD2 matches at 10 bases. The CDR3 DNA follows: TGTGCCAGCAGCCGACTAGCGGGTTTACACGGGGAGCTGTTTTTT. Its protein is CASSRLAGLHGELFF.